Each of the 9 T cell receptor beta chains below was sequenced from the same sample in a study of lymphopenia after photon versus proton radiotherapy. Profiling relied on immunoSEQ multiplex PCR, and the TCRdb table lists in-frame clones only, not all of them. The data contain 37,000 or so clones, roughly 84% of them singletons. Source: peripheral blood, taken from a patient treated with photon-based radiotherapy. These receptors all come from a man between 45 and 60 years old with gastric cancer.

The gene calls are TRBV5-4 and TRBJ1-5, with D uncertain. The germline V gene has CDR1 SGHNT and CDR2 YYREEE (reference sequence). The CDR3 consists of 13 residues. V was clipped by 0 bases and J by 9 bases, with 10 bases between them. The CDR3 DNA reads as TGTGCCAGCAGCTTGGGTTCCGATGGGCCCCAGCATTTT. It encodes CASSLGSDGPQHF.

The chain recombines TRBV4-2 with TRBJ1-5; 9 bases agree with TRBD1. CDR1 and CDR2 (germline): LGHNA, YNFKEQ. V shed 3 bases and J 0 bases; nucleotides not matched to a gene: 3. This CDR3 region has 16 residues. The CDR3 nucleotides read TGTGCCAGCAGCCAGGGACAGGGCGATAGCAATCAGCCCCAGCATTTT. This gives the protein CASSQGQGDSNQPQHF.

The V gene is TRBV18, the J gene TRBJ1-1, with 11 bases fitting TRBD1. CDR3 size: 15 residues. V shed 2 bases, J shed 3 bases, and the junction held 2 bases outside the gene matches. CDR1 and CDR2 from the germline V gene are KGHSH and LQKENI. CDR3 nucleotide sequence: TGTGCCAGCTCACCAGGGACAGGGGGTTACACTGAAGCTTTCTTT. It yields the protein CASSPGTGGYTEAFF.

This chain connects TRBV27 to TRBJ1-6; D uncertain. The germline CDR1 and CDR2 sequences are MNHEY and SMNVEV (reference sequence). Between the trimmed V and J ends, which lost 2 bases and 7 bases, there was a span of 6 bases. This CDR3 has 13 residues. The CDR3 DNA follows: TGTGCCAGCAGTTTAGATGGAAATTCACCCCTCCACTTT. It yields the protein CASSLDGNSPLHF.

The chain has TRBV29-1 and TRBJ2-3; 7 bases fit TRBD1. The CDR3 runs to 13 residues. The V gene end was trimmed by 4 bases and the J gene end by 2 bases; junction bases not matched to a gene: 3. In germline, CDR1 is SQVTM, CDR2 ANQGSEA. CDR3 region: CSVVGQYTDTQYF. The CDR3 nucleotides read TGCAGCGTTGTGGGACAGTACACAGATACGCAGTATTTT.

V and J are TRBV28 and TRBJ2-5; 7 bases are shared with TRBD2. V was pared by 4 bases and J by 1 base, with 24 bases of the junction left unmatched. This CDR3 has 21 residues. Germline-derived CDR1 and CDR2 are MDHEN and SYDVKM. DNA of the CDR3: TGTGCCAGCAGTTCCGGACTAGTATGGATGGGGGGTGGTGGGGCCCAAGAGACCCAGTACTTC. It yields the protein CASSSGLVWMGGGGAQETQYF.

Of note for this clone: Within the sample, other DNA sequences also encode this same CDR3. The chain is built from TRBV27 and TRBJ1-5; a weak D match, TRBD1 (6 bases). This CDR3 is 13 amino acids long. Germline V gene data show CDR1 as MNHEY and CDR2 as SMNVEV (reference sequence). V lost 4 bases, J lost 7 bases, and 11 bases lay in between. The CDR3 sequence: CASSSKGGQPQHF. The CDR3 nucleotides read TGTGCCAGCAGTTCAAAGGGGGGACAGCCCCAGCATTTT.

The chain has TRBV6-6 and TRBJ1-3; D gene uncertain. The CDR3 loop spans 13 amino acids. V dropped 0 bases and J dropped 1 base, with 1 base sitting between them. Per the germline V gene, CDR1 is MNHNY and CDR2 is SVGAGI (reference sequence). CDR3 in amino acids: CASSYSSGNTIYF. The DNA of the CDR3 is TGTGCCAGCAGTTACTCATCTGGAAACACCATATATTTT.

This sequence joins TRBV7-2 and TRBJ2-3; D tentatively reads TRBD1 or TRBD2 (5 bases each). The CDR3 spans 17 residues. Germline CDR1 reads SGHTA; CDR2 reads FQGNSA. V was cut by 1 base and J by 0 bases, with 14 bases left in between. The CDR3 region has the DNA TGTGCCAGCAGCTTAGGGGGTGGGACGGGAAGCACAGATACGCAGTATTTT. Amino acid sequence: CASSLGGGTGSTDTQYF.